The rows below give T cell receptor beta chains drawn from one sample of a study of blood T cell repertoires in COVID-19. The method was immunoSEQ multiplex PCR; TCRdb's version includes in-frame clones alone and lacks a portion of them. Among about 300,000 clones listed, around nine tenths were seen once. Material: PBMCs or T cells enriched from blood (not recorded which). Every receptor here comes from a woman aged 25-40 years who had recovered from COVID-19. CDR3s include the opening cysteine and the closing phenylalanine or tryptophan. D genes are given only for firm matches. Size is omitted from some rows. Given values are once, few, many or a class for expanded clones.

TRBD2 | few | TRBJ2-2 | TRBV14 | TGTGCCAGCAGCCCGCGGGGGGGACTGAACACCGGGGAGCTGTTTTTT | CASSPRGGLNTGELFF
. | . | TRBJ2-4 | TRBV30 | TGTGCCTGGTCTAGATGGAGAGGTGGTTCGGACAAAAACATTCAGTACTTC | CAWSRWRGGSDKNIQYF
. | . | TRBJ1-1 | TRBV6-5 | TGTGCCAGCTTCGCGGAGAACACTGAAGCTTTCTTT | CASFAENTEAFF
TRBD2 | few | TRBJ2-5 | TRBV19 | TGTGCCAGTAGTACCGGGACTAGCGGGGGCTCGGAGACCCAGTACTTC | CASSTGTSGGSETQYF
. | . | TRBJ1-4 | TRBV2 | TGTGCCAGCAGTGAAACGAGATCGGGAGCTAATGAAAAACTGTTTTTT | CASSETRSGANEKLFF
TRBD1 | . | TRBJ1-2 | TRBV5-4 | TGTGCCAGCAGCCACGCCAGGACAGGCTCCTATGGCTACACCTTC | CASSHARTGSYGYTF
TRBD1 | . | TRBJ1-4 | TRBV9 | TGTGCCAGCAGCGTAGGGCCGTCGGGACAGATGGGTGAAAAACTGTTTTTT | CASSVGPSGQMGEKLFF
. | . | TRBJ1-5 | TRBV6-2/TRBV6-3 | TGTGCCAGCAGTTCATACTTCGGGGGGCAGCCCCAGCATTTT | CASSSYFGGQPQHF
. | few | TRBJ2-7 | TRBV5-1 | TGCGCCAGCAGCCTGCCTAGCTCCTACGAGCAGTACTTC | CASSLPSSYEQYF
TRBD2 | . | TRBJ2-3 | TRBV30 | TGTGCCTGGAGTAGCGGGACTAGCACAGATACGCAGTATTTT | CAWSSGTSTDTQYF
TRBD1 | . | TRBJ1-1 | TRBV7-3 | TGTGCCAGCAGTTCAACAGGGGTGGCGAACACTGAAGCTTTCTTT | CASSSTGVANTEAFF
TRBD1 | . | TRBJ1-2 | TRBV5-5 | TGTGCCAGCAGCTTGGCCGGGCAGGGGGGATATGGCTACACCTTC | CASSLAGQGGYGYTF
. | . | TRBJ2-7 | TRBV24-1 | TGTGCCACCCCCTCGACAGTGTTCCCATCGTTTCGAACCTACGAGCAGTACTTC | CATPSTVFPSFRTYEQYF
. | . | TRBJ2-5 | TRBV30 | TGTGCCTGGAGGACTAAGGCAGGGGTGGGGACCCAGTACTTC | CAWRTKAGVGTQYF
. | . | TRBJ2-3 | TRBV5-1 | TGCGCCAGCAGCACCCGGACAGACAACACAGATACGCAGTATTTT | CASSTRTDNTDTQYF
TRBD1 | . | TRBJ1-4 | TRBV30 | TGTGCCTGGAAGGGACAGAATCTTAGGAGTGAAAAACTGTTTTTT | CAWKGQNLRSEKLFF
. | once | TRBJ1-1 | TRBV7-8 | TGTGCCAGCAGGCTAAGTAACTCGAACACTGAAGCTTTCTTT | CASRLSNSNTEAFF
. | . | TRBJ2-1 | TRBV3-1/TRBV3-2 | TGTGCCAGCAGCGTAGGAAGACTAGTCAATGAGCAGTTCTTC | CASSVGRLVNEQFF
. | . | TRBJ1-4 | TRBV7-6 | TGTGCCAGCAGCGCGCTACAGGGTTCTGCAACTAATGAAAAACTGTTTTTT | CASSALQGSATNEKLFF
. | . | TRBJ1-1 | TRBV19 | TGTGCCTCTTGGCCGGGGTGGACGAACACTGAAGCTTTCTTT | CASWPGWTNTEAFF
. | . | TRBJ1-1 | TRBV7-9 | TGTGCCAGCTCTAGGAACACTGAAGCTTTCTTT | CASSRNTEAFF
TRBD2 | . | TRBJ2-5 | TRBV9 | TGTGCCAGCAGCGTAGGGCGGGGGGAGACCCAGTACTTC | CASSVGRGETQYF
. | . | TRBJ1-5 | TRBV5-8 | TGTGCCAGCAGCCCCCGCGGTTTCAGCAATCAGCCCCAGCATTTT | CASSPRGFSNQPQHF
. | . | TRBJ2-7 | TRBV7-9 | TGTGCCAGCAGTTCCCCGGGGAGTAGCTACGAGCAGTACTTC | CASSSPGSSYEQYF
TRBD1 | . | TRBJ1-3 | TRBV20-1 | TGCAGTGCTGGCCCAGGGGGCGGATATTTT | CSAGPGGGYF
. | few | TRBJ2-5 | TRBV10-1 | TGCGCCAGCAGTGAGTTCCCGGGGAGGTCAGAGACCCAGTACTTC | CASSEFPGRSETQYF
. | . | TRBJ1-2 | TRBV7-9 | TGTGCCAGCAGCCCCGGGGGGCAGGGGAACTATGGCTACACCTTC | CASSPGGQGNYGYTF
. | . | TRBJ1-4 | TRBV2 | TGTGCCAGCATGTTAGAAAAACTGTTTTTT | CASMLEKLFF
. | . | TRBJ2-7 | TRBV6-2/TRBV6-3 | TGTGCCAGCAGTCCCCCCCCGGGCTACGAGCAGTACTTC | CASSPPPGYEQYF
. | . | TRBJ2-3 | TRBV7-3 | TGTGCCAGCAGCTTAATGGCTACCAGGAGCACAGATACGCAGTATTTT | CASSLMATRSTDTQYF
. | . | TRBJ1-2 | TRBV9 | TGTGCCAGCAGCGGCAGAAGCAGGGACGGGGGTGGCTACACCTTC | CASSGRSRDGGGYTF
. | . | TRBJ1-2 | TRBV19 | TGTGCCACCATCGACAGGCTCTATGGCTACACCTTC | CATIDRLYGYTF
. | . | TRBJ1-2 | TRBV29-1 | TGCAGCGTCCCGACAGGTGGAAACTATGGCTACACCTTC | CSVPTGGNYGYTF
. | . | TRBJ1-1 | TRBV6-5 | TGTGCCAGCAGCCGCAACCCCGGGTGGTCACCTTTCTTT | CASSRNPGWSPFF
. | . | TRBJ2-7 | TRBV9 | TGTGCCAGCAGCGTAGGTTGGACATTCTACGAGCAGTACTTC | CASSVGWTFYEQYF
. | few | TRBJ1-6 | TRBV7-2 | TGTGCCAGCAGCTTAATGGGCAGGGGTCACTCACCCCTCCACTTT | CASSLMGRGHSPLHF
TRBD2 | . | TRBJ2-1 | TRBV18 | TGTGCCAGCTCACCTAGGAGGGACTACCCATTCGGGGACAATGAGCAGTTCTTC | CASSPRRDYPFGDNEQFF
. | . | TRBJ1-2 | TRBV6-5 | TGTGCCAGCAGTTTCCCGGGGAGGGAAGGGGGCTACACCTTC | CASSFPGREGGYTF
TRBD1 | . | TRBJ1-2 | TRBV19 | TGTGCCAGTAGTATAGGCGGACAGGGGATCGGTGGCTACACCTTC | CASSIGGQGIGGYTF
TRBD2 | . | TRBJ2-1 | TRBV6-4 | TGTGCCAGCAGCGAGGGACTAGCGGGGCACAATGAGCAGTTCTTC | CASSEGLAGHNEQFF
. | . | TRBJ1-1 | TRBV29-1 | TGCAGCGTTGAAAGGAGGCAGAACACTGAAGCTTTCTTT | CSVERRQNTEAFF
. | once | TRBJ2-1 | TRBV19 | TGTGCCAGTAGTATAGTGGGGCACAATGAGCAGTTCTTC | CASSIVGHNEQFF
TRBD1 | . | TRBJ1-1 | TRBV20-1 | TGCAGTGCGTGGAGGGGGCGAGCTTTCTTT | CSAWRGRAFF
. | . | TRBJ1-2 | TRBV7-6 | TGTGCCAGCAGCTTAGTGGGGGCTGGCTACACCTTC | CASSLVGAGYTF
TRBD1 | . | TRBJ1-4 | TRBV6-5 | TGTGCCAGCAGTCTCAGGGGGACTAATGAAAAACTGTTTTTT | CASSLRGTNEKLFF
TRBD1 | . | TRBJ2-3 | TRBV9 | TGTGCCAGCAGCGACGGGACAGCCAGCTCGGATACGCAGTATTTT | CASSDGTASSDTQYF
. | . | TRBJ2-1 | TRBV4-1 | TGCGCCAGCAGCCAAGGCACAGTAGAATACAATGAGCAGTTCTTC | CASSQGTVEYNEQFF